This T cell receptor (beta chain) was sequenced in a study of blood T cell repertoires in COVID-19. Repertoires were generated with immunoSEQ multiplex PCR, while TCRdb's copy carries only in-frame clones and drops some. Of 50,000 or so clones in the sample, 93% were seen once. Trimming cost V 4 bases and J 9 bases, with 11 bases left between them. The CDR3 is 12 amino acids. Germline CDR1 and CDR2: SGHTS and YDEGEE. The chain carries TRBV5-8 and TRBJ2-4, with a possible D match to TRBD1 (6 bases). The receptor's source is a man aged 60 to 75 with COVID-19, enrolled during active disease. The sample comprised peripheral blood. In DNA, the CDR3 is TGTGCCAGCAGCCGGACAGAGGGCATTCAGTACTTC. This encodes CASSRTEGIQYF.